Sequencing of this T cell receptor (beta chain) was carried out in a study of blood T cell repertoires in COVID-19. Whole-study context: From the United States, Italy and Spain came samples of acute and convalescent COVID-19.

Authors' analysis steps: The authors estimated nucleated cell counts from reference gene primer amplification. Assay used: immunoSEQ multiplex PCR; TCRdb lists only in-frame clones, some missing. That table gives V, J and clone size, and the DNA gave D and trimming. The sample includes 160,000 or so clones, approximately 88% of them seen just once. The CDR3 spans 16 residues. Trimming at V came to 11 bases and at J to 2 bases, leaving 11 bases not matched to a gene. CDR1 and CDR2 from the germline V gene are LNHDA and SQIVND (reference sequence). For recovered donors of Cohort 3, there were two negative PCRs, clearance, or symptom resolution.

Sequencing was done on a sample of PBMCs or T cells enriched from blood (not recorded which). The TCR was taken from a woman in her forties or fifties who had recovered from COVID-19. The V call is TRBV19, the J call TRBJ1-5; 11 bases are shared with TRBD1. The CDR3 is CASQDRGQGGNQPQHF. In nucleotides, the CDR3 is TGTGCCTCCCAGGACAGGGGGCAAGGGGGCAATCAGCCCCAGCATTTT.